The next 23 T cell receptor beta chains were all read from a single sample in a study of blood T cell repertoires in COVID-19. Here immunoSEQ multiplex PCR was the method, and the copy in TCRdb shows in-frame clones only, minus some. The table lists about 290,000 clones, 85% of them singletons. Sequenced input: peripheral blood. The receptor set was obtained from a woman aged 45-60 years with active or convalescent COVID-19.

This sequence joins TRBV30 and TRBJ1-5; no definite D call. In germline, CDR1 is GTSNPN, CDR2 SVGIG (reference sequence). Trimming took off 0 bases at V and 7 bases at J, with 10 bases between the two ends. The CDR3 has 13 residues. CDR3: CAWSVQTQQPQHF. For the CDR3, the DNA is TGTGCCTGGAGTGTACAAACCCAGCAGCCCCAGCATTTT.

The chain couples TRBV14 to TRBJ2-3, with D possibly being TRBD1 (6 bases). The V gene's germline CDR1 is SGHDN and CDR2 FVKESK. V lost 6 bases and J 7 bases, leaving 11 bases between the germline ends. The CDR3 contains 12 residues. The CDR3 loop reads CASSPRGYTQYF. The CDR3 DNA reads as TGTGCCAGCAGTCCCAGGGGTTATACGCAGTATTTT.

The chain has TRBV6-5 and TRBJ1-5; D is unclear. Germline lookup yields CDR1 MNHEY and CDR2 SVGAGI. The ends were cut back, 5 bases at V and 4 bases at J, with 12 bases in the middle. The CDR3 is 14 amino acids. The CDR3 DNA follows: TGTGCCAGCAGTCGAATTGGGCCTAATCAGCCCCAGCATTTT. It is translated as CASSRIGPNQPQHF.

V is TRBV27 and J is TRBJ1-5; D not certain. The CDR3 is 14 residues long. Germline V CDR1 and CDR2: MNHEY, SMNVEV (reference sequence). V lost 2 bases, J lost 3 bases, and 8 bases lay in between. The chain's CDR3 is CASSLGQFNQPQHF. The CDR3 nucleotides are TGTGCCAGCAGTTTAGGTCAGTTCAATCAGCCCCAGCATTTT.

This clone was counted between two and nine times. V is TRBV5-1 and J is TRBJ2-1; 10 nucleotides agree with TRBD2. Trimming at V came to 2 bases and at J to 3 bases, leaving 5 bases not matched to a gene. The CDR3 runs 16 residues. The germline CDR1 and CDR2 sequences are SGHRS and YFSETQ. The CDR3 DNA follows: TGCGCCAGCAGCTTAGTGGCTAGCGGGAGCTACAATGAGCAGTTCTTC. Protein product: CASSLVASGSYNEQFF.

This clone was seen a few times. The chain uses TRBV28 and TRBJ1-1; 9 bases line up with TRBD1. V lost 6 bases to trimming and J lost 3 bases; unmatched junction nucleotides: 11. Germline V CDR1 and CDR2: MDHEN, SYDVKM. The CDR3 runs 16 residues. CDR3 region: CASSPPTGGRHTEAFF. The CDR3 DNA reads TGTGCCAGCAGCCCCCCGACAGGGGGTCGTCACACTGAAGCTTTCTTT.

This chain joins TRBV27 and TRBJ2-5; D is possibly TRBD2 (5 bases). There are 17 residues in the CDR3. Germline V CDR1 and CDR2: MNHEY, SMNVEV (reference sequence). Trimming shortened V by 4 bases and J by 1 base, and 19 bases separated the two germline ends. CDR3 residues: CASSSQAPRSGQETQYF. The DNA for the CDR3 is TGTGCCAGCAGTTCCCAGGCTCCGCGAAGCGGCCAAGAGACCCAGTACTTC.

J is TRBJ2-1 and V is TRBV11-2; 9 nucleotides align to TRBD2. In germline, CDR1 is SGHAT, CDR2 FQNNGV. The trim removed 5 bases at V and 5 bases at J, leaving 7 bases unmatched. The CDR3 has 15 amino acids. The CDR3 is CASSTGTSLHNEQFF. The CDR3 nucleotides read TGTGCCAGCAGCACCGGGACTAGCCTTCACAATGAGCAGTTCTTC.

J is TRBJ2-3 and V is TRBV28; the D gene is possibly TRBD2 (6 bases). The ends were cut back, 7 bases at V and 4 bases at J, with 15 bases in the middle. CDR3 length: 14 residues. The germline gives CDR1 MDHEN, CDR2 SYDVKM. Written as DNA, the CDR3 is TGTGCCAGCAAGGGTGGAGGGCTTCCAGATACGCAGTATTTT. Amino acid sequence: CASKGGGLPDTQYF.

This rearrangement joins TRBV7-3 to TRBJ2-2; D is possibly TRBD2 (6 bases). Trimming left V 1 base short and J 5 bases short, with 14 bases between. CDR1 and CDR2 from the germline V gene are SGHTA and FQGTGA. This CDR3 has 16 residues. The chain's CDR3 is CASSLIGGVRTGELFF. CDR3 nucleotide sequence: TGTGCCAGCAGCTTAATCGGGGGAGTACGTACCGGGGAGCTGTTTTTT. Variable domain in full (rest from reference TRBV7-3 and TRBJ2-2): GAGVSQTPSNKVTEKGKYVELRCDPISGHTALYWYRQSLGQGPEFLIYFQGTGAADDSGLPNDRFFAVRPEGSVSTLKIQRTERGDSAVYLCASSLIGGVRTGELFFGEGSRLTVL.

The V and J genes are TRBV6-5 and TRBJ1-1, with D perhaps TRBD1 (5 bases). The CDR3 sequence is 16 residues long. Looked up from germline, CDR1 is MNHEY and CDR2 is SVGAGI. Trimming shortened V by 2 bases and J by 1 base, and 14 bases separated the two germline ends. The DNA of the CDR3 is TGTGCCAGCAGTTACAGGGGAAGGTTTGGGAACACTGAAGCTTTCTTT. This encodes CASSYRGRFGNTEAFF.

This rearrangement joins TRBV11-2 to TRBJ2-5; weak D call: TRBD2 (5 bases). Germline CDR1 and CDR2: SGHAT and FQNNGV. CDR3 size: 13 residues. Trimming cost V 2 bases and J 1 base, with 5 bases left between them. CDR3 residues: CASSLLAQETQYF. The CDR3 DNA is TGTGCCAGCAGCTTACTAGCCCAAGAGACCCAGTACTTC. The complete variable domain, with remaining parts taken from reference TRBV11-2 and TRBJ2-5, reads EAGVAQSPRYKIIEKRQSVAFWCNPISGHATLYWYQQILGQGPKLLIQFQNNGVVDDSQLPKDRFSAERLKGVDSTLKIQPAKLEDSAVYLCASSLLAQETQYFGPGTRLLVL.

The CDR3 loop is CASSRAVDNEQFF. The CDR3 region has the DNA TGTGCCAGCAGTCGAGCGGTGGACAATGAGCAGTTCTTC. V gene TRBV27 combines with J gene TRBJ2-1; tentative D call: TRBD2 (5 bases). CDR3 length equals 13 residues. CDR1 and CDR2 (germline): MNHEY, SMNVEV (reference sequence). Deletions cut 5 bases from V and 5 bases from J, with 10 bases between.

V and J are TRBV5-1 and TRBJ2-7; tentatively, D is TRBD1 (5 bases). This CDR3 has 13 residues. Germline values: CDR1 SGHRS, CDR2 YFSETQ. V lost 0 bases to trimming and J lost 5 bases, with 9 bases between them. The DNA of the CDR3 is TGCGCCAGCAGCTTGGGGGGCGCCGACGAGCAGTACTTC. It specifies CASSLGGADEQYF.

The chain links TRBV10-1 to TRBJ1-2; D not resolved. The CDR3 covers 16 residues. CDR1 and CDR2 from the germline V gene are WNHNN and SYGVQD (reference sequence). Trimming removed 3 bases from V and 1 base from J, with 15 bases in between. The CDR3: CASSDLSRHGNYGYTF. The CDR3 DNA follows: TGCGCCAGCAGTGATTTGAGCAGGCATGGTAACTATGGCTACACCTTC.

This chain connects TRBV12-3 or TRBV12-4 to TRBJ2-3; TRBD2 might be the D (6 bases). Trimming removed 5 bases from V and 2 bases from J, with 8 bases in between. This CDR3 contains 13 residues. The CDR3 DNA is TGTGCCAGCAGTGGACTATACACAGATACGCAGTATTTT. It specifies CASSGLYTDTQYF.

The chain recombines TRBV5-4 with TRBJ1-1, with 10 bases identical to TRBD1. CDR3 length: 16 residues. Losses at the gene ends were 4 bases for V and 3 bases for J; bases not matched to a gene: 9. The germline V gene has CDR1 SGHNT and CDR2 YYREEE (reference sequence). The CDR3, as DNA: TGTGCCAGCAGCGCCCGACAGGGGGCGCGTTACACTGAAGCTTTCTTT. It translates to CASSARQGARYTEAFF.

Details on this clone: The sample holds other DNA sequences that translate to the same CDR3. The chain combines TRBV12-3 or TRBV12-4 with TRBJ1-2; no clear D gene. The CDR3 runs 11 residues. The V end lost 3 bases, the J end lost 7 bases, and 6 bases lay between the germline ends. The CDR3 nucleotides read TGTGCCAGCAGTTTGGGAGGTGGCTACACCTTC. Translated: CASSLGGGYTF.

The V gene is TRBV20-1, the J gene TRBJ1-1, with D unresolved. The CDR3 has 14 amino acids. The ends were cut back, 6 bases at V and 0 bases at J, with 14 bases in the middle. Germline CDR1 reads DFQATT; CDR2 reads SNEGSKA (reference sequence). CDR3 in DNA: TGCAGTGCAAGTGACGGACTCATGAACACTGAAGCTTTCTTT. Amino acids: CSASDGLMNTEAFF.

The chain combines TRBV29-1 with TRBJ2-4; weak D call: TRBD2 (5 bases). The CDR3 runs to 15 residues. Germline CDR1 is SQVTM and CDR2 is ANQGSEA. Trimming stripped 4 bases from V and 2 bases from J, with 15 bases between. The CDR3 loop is CSVALEGASKNIQYF. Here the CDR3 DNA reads TGCAGCGTTGCGCTAGAGGGCGCTTCCAAAAACATTCAGTACTTC.

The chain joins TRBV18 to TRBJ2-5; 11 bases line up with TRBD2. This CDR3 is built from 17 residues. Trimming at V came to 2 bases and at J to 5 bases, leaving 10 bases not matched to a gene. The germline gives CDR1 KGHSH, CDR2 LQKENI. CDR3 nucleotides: TGTGCCAGCTCACCAAGATCGGCACTAGCGGGAGCGGAGACCCAGTACTTC. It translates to CASSPRSALAGAETQYF.

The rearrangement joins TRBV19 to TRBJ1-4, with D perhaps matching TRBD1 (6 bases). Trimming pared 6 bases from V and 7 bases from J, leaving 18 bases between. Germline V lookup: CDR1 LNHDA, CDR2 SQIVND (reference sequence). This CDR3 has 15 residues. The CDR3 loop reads CASRRTALIGEKLFF. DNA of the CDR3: TGTGCCAGTAGGAGGACAGCCCTAATAGGTGAAAAACTGTTTTTT.

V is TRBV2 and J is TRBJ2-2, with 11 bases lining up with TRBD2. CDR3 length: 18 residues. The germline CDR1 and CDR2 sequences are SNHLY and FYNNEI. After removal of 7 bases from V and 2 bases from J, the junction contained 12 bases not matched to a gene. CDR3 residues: CASNIPPGTSGNTGELFF. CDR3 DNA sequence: TGTGCCAGCAATATTCCACCCGGGACTAGCGGAAACACCGGGGAGCTGTTTTTT.